This is a list of T cell receptor beta chains from one sample in a study. TCRdb reanalysed the 5' RACE reads using MiXCR and keeps one entry per CDR3 protein. The sample has 8,000 to 9,500 distinct CDR3 sequences; about 40% are singletons. Sequenced material: tumor-infiltrating memory CD4+ T cells sorted from the breast tumor. These receptors were obtained from a female donor with breast cancer. CDR3s include the opening cysteine and the closing phenylalanine or tryptophan. Each record gives: V gene, J gene, D gene, clone size, CDR3 DNA, CDR3 protein. D genes are given only for firm matches. Clone size appears in some rows only: once, few, many, or a class for an expanded clone.

>TRBV28|TRBJ2-7|NA|NA
TGTGCCAGCAGTGTCCTAAGGGCCTCCTACGAGCAGTACTTC
CASSVLRASYEQYF
>TRBV30|TRBJ1-1|NA|medium-sized
TGTGCCTGGAGGAGACACTCTTTGAACACTGAAGCTTTCTTT
CAWRRHSLNTEAFF
>TRBV7-8|TRBJ2-7|NA|medium-sized
TGTGCCAGCAGCTTATTTGCGGCAGGGGATGGCGAGCAGTACTTC
CASSLFAAGDGEQYF
>TRBV20-1|TRBJ1-5|NA|few
TGCAGTGCTAGAGATTCGGGGGACCCAAATCAGCCCCAGCATTTT
CSARDSGDPNQPQHF
>TRBV20-1|TRBJ1-1|NA|NA
TGCAGTGCCAGGCCCAGGAACACTGAAGCTTTCTTT
CSARPRNTEAFF
>TRBV5-1|TRBJ1-1|NA|NA
TGCGCCAGCTTCAGAGAGAGCATGAACACTGAAGCTTTCTTT
CASFRESMNTEAFF
>TRBV20-1|TRBJ2-7|NA|NA
TGCAGTGCGCAGCAGGCACGGGGTTGGGGGCAGTACTTC
CSAQQARGWGQYF
>TRBV6-6|TRBJ1-4|TRBD1|NA
TGTGCCAGCAGCCACCGGGACAGGAATGTAAAACTGTTTTTT
CASSHRDRNVKLFF
>TRBV20-1|TRBJ2-3|TRBD2|once
TGCAGTGCGCTAGAGGCACTAGCGGGAGCTTACACAGATACGCAGTATTTT
CSALEALAGAYTDTQYF
>TRBV9|TRBJ2-5|NA|medium-sized
TGTGCCAGCGGCACCCCTCTAGGATCGCACCAAGAGACCCAGTACTTC
CASGTPLGSHQETQYF
>TRBV3-1|TRBJ2-1|NA|medium-sized
TGTGCCAGCAGCCCAAGCACGGGGGCTGAGCAGTTCTTC
CASSPSTGAEQFF
>TRBV24-1|TRBJ2-4|TRBD2|NA
TGTGCCACCAGTGAAAAAAAATCATATGTGGGAGGGCCTGAGAACACTCAGTACTTC
CATSEKKSYVGGPENTQYF
>TRBV15|TRBJ2-1|TRBD1|few
TGTGCCACCAGCCGAGGGACAGGGGGCTACAATGAGCAGTTCTTC
CATSRGTGGYNEQFF
>TRBV6-5|TRBJ2-5|NA|NA
TGTGCCAGCAGTTACGGCATCCAAGAGACCCAGTACTTC
CASSYGIQETQYF